A few counts support the clone carrying this TCR beta chain. The data were obtained in a study of blood T cells in healthy people across ages. For the second PCR, which ran for about 6 to 11 cycles, a sample-barcoded 5' primer and a J-beta primer mix were used. From the 5' RACE reads, TCRdb called clonotypes with MiXCR, one entry per CDR3 protein. This sample has 1.5 million to 2 million distinct CDR3 sequences, with 49% found just once. V shed 4 bases and J 2 bases; nucleotides not matched to a gene: 6. Looked up from germline, CDR1 is LNHNV and CDR2 is YYDKDF (reference sequence). CDR3 length equals 15 residues.

The sequence was collected from a woman aged 40 to 55 in good health. Material: blood. This sequence joins TRBV15 and TRBJ2-5; TRBD2 agrees at 8 bases. The DNA for the CDR3 is TGTGCCACCAGCAACCAGCGGGGGTTACAAGAGACCCAGTACTTC. This encodes CATSNQRGLQETQYF.